The TCR beta chain under discussion was sequenced for a study of blood T cell repertoires in COVID-19. The overall study: Sites in the United States, Italy and Spain provided acute and convalescent COVID-19 samples. Sample material is recorded as cDNA or gDNA derived from T cells, B-cell-depleted T cells, or PBMCs.

Authors' data handling: Amplified reference gene primers provided the basis for estimating nucleated cell counts. Only in-frame clones appear in the TCRdb table, and some are missing; sequencing was by immunoSEQ multiplex PCR. The DNA gave D and trimming, while V, J and clone size come from that table. Among about 180,000 clones listed, 80% to 85% were seen once. V lost 5 bases to trimming and J lost 0 bases, with 10 bases between them. Germline CDR1 and CDR2: MNHNY and SVGAGI (reference sequence). This CDR3 contains 15 residues. Sequencing was performed on peripheral blood. This TCR was sampled from a woman of 80 years or more with COVID-19, enrolled during active disease. V usage is TRBV6-6 and J usage is TRBJ2-2; possibly TRBD2 for D (6 bases). The CDR3, as DNA: TGTGCCAGCAGTGGCGGAGGGGCGAACACCGGGGAGCTGTTTTTT. This gives the protein CASSGGGANTGELFF.